This T cell receptor (beta chain) came from a study of naive and memory T cell subsets. Two oligonucleotides, mixed equimolar, formed the beta constant-region primer covering TRBC1 and TRBC2. TCRdb itself ran the UMI-ligation and nested PCR reads through MiXCR, one entry per CDR3 protein. The data hold about 21,000 distinct CDR3 sequences, with around 10% observed a single time. CDR1 is MNHNS and CDR2 is SASEGT in the germline V gene. V gave up 0 bases and J gave up 5 bases; unmatched junction bases: 6. The CDR3 loop spans 16 amino acids. This clonotype was seen a handful of times. Cells stained for CD3, CD4, CD8, CD45RA, CD27 and viability were sorted into four CD45RA/CD27 subsets.

The J gene is TRBJ2-5, the V gene TRBV6-1, with 10 bases matching TRBD2. The sequenced sample consisted of central memory CD8+ T cells from blood. The TCR comes from a human donor in good health. CDR3 sequence (DNA): TGTGCCAGCAGTGAAGCTCTAGCGGGAGTGGGTGAGACCCAGTACTTC. Encoded protein: CASSEALAGVGETQYF.